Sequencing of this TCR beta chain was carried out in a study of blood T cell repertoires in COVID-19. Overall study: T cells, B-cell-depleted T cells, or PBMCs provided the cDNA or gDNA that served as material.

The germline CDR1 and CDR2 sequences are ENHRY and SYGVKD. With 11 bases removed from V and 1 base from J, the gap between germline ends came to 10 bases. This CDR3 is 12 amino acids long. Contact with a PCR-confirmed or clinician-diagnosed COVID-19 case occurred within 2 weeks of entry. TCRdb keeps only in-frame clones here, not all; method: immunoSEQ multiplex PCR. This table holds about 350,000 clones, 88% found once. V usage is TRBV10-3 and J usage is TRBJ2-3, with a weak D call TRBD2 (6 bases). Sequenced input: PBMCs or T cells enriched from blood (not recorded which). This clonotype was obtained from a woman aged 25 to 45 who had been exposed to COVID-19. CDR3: CAVGTGTDTQYF. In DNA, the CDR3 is TGTGCCGTTGGGACTGGCACAGATACGCAGTATTTT.